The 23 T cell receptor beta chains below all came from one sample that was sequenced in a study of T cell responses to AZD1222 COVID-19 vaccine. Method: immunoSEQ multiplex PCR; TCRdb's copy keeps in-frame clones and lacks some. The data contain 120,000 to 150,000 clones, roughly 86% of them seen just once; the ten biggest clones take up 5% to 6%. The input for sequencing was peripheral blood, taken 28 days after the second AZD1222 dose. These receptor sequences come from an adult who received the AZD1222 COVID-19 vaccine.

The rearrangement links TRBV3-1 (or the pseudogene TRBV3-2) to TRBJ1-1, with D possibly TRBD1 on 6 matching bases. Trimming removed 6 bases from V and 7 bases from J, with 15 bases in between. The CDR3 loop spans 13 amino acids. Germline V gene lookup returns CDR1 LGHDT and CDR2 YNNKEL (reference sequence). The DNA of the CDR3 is TGTGCCAGCAGGGAGGCAGGGGTGCGTGAAGCTTTCTTT. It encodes CASREAGVREAFF.

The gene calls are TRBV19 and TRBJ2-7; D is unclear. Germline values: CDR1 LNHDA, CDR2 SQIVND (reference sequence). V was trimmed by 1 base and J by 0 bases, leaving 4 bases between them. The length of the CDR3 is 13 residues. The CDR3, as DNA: TGTGCCAGTAGTATAGGATTCTCCTACGAGCAGTACTTC. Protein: CASSIGFSYEQYF.

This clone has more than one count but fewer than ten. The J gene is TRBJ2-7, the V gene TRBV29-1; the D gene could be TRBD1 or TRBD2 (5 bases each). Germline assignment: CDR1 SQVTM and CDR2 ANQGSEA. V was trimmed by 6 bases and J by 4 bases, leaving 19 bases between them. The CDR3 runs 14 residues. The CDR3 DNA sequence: TGCAGCGTCCTTCTCCGGGACGGACTTTACGAGCAGTACTTC. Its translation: CSVLLRDGLYEQYF.

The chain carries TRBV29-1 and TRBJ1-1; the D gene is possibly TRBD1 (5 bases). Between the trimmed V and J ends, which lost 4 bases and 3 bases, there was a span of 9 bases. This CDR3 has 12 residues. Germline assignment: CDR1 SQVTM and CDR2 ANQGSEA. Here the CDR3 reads CSVGGAYTEAFF. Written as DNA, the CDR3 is TGCAGCGTTGGTGGGGCTTACACTGAAGCTTTCTTT. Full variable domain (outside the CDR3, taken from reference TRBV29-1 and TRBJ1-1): SAVISQKPSRDICQRGTSLTIQCQVDSQVTMMFWYRQQPGQSLTLIATANQGSEATYESGFVIDKFPISRPNLTFSTLTVSNMSPEDSSIYLCSVGGAYTEAFFGQGTRLTVV.

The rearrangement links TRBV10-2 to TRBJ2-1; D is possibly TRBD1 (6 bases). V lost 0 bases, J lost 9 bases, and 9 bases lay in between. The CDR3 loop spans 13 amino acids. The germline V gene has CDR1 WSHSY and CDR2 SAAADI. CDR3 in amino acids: CASSESQGREQFF. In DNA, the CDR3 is TGCGCCAGCAGTGAGTCACAGGGTCGTGAGCAGTTCTTC.

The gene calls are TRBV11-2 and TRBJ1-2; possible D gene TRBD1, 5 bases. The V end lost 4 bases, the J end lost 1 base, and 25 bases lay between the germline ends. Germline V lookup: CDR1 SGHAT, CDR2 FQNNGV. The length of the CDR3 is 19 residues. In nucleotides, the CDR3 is TGTGCCAGCAGCTCACCCCCGGGGAGGGGTTGGGAGGATAACTATGGCTACACCTTC. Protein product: CASSSPPGRGWEDNYGYTF.

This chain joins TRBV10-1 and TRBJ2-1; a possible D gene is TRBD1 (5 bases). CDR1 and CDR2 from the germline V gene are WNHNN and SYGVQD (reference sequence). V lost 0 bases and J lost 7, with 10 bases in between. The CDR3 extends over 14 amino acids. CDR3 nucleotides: TGCGCCAGCAGTGAGTCCGGCAGGGTAAATGAGCAGTTCTTC. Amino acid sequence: CASSESGRVNEQFF.

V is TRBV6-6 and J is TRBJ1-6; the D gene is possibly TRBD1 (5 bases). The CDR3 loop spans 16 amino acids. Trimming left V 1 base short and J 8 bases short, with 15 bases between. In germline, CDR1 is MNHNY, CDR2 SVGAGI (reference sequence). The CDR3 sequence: CASSYWWGRSDSPLHF. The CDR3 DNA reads TGTGCCAGCAGTTACTGGTGGGGGAGGTCGGATTCACCCCTCCACTTT.

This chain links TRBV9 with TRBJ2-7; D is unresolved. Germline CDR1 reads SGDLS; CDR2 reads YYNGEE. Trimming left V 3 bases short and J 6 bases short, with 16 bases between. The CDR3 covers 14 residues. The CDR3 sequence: CASSAQSLTFEQYF. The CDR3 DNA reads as TGTGCCAGCAGCGCGCAGAGTCTGACCTTCGAGCAGTACTTC.

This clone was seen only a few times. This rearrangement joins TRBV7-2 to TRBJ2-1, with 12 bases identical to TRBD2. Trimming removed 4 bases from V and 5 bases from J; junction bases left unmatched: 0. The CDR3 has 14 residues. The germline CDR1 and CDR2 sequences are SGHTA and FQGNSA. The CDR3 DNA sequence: TGTGCCAGCAGCTGGACTAGCGGGAACAATGAGCAGTTCTTC. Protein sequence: CASSWTSGNNEQFF.

The CDR3 is CASNSGGDEQYF. CDR3 sequence (DNA): TGTGCCAGCAACTCAGGGGGCGACGAGCAGTACTTC. The genes are TRBV28 and TRBJ2-7; TRBD1 aligns across 8 bases. The CDR3 runs to 12 residues. Unmatched junction bases numbered 4, after V lost 7 bases and J lost 5 bases. Per the germline V gene, CDR1 is MDHEN and CDR2 is SYDVKM.

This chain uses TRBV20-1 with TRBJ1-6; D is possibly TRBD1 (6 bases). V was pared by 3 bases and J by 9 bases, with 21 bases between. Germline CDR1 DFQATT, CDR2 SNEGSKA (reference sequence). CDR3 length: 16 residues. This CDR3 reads CSASILDSGLGSPLHF. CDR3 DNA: TGCAGTGCTAGTATACTGGACAGTGGCTTGGGTTCACCCCTCCACTTT.

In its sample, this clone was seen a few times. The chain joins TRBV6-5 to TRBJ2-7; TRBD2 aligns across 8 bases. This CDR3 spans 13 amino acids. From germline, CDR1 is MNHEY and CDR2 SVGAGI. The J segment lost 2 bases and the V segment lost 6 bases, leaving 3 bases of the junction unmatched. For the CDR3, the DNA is TGTGCCAGCAGGGAGCGGGGGCCCTACGAGCAGTACTTC. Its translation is CASRERGPYEQYF.

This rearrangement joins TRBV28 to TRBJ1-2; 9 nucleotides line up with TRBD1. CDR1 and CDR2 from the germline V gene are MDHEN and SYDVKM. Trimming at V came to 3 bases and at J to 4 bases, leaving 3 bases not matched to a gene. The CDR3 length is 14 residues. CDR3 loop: CASSFPTGGYGYTF. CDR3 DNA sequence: TGTGCCAGCAGTTTCCCGACAGGGGGCTATGGCTACACCTTC.

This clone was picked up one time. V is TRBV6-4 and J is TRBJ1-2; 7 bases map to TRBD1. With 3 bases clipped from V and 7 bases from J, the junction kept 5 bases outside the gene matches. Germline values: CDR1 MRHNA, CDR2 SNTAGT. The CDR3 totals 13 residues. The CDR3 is CASSDTGAGGYTF. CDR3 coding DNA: TGTGCCAGCAGTGATACAGGGGCTGGTGGCTACACCTTC.

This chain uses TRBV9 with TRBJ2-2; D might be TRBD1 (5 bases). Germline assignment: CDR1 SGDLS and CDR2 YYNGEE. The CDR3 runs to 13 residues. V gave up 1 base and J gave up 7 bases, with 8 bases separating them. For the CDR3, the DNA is TGTGCCAGCAGCGTACAGGGAAACGGGGAGCTGTTTTTT. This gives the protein CASSVQGNGELFF.

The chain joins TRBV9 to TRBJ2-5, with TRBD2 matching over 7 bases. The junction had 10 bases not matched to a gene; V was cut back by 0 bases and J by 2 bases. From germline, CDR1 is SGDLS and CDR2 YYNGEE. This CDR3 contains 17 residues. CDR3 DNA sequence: TGTGCCAGCAGCGTAGGGGAGGGACTGGGAGCTCAAGAGACCCAGTACTTC. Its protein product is CASSVGEGLGAQETQYF.

The CDR3 DNA reads TGTGCCAGCAGCTTAGAAGCGGTCGACTCCTACGAGCAGTACTTC. Residues: CASSLEAVDSYEQYF. V gene TRBV11-2 combines with J gene TRBJ2-7; tentatively, D is TRBD2 (5 bases). CDR1 is SGHAT, CDR2 FQNNGV, per germline. With 0 bases removed from V and 0 bases from J, the gap between germline ends came to 9 bases. CDR3 size: 15 residues.

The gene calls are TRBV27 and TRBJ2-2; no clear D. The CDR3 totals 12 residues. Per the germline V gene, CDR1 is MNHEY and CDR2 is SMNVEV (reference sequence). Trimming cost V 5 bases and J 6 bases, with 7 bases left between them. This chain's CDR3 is CASSQDAGELFF. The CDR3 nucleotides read TGTGCCAGCAGTCAAGACGCCGGGGAGCTGTTTTTT.

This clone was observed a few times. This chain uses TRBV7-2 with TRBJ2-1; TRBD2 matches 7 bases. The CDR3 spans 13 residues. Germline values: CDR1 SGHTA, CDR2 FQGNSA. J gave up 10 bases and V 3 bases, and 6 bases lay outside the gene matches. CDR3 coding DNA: TGTGCCAGCAGCTTTTTCGGGGGAGGGGAGCAGTTCTTC. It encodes CASSFFGGGEQFF.

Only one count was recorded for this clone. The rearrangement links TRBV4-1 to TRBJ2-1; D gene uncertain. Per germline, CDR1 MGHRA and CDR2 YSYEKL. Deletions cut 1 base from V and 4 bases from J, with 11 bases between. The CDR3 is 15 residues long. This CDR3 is CASSQAAGEYNEQFF. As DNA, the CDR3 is TGCGCCAGCAGCCAAGCGGCAGGAGAGTACAATGAGCAGTTCTTC.

The CDR3 reads CASSPGGWDYEQYF. CDR3 in DNA: TGTGCCAGTAGTCCCGGGGGATGGGACTACGAGCAGTACTTC. This chain joins TRBV19 and TRBJ2-7; tentative D call: TRBD2 (6 bases). CDR3 length equals 14 residues. Germline V gene lookup returns CDR1 LNHDA and CDR2 SQIVND (reference sequence). V was trimmed by 5 bases and J by 3 bases, leaving 14 bases between them.

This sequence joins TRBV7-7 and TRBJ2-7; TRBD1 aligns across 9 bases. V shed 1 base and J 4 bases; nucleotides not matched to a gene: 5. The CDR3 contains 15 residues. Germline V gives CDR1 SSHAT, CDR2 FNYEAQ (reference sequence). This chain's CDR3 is CASSLGTGGRYEQYF. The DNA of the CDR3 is TGTGCCAGCAGCTTAGGCACAGGGGGCAGGTACGAGCAGTACTTC.